The present T cell receptor (beta chain) was sequenced within a study of OX40 agonist ivuxolimab in advanced cancers. Losses at the gene ends were 3 bases for V and 3 bases for J; bases not matched to a gene: 4. CDR3 length: 15 amino acids. The germline V gene encodes CDR1 SSHAT and CDR2 FNYEAQ (reference sequence). The assay was immunoSEQ multiplex PCR, and TCRdb's table has in-frame clones only and misses some. The table has about 66,000 clones, 85% seen once; the top ten hold approximately 4.3%. The sequencing used CD4+ or CD8+ T cells sorted from blood, collected in a trial of the OX40 agonist ivuxolimab. The receptor was isolated from an adult with an advanced solid tumor such as melanoma, head and neck, liver or kidney cancer. The rearrangement joins TRBV7-7 to TRBJ2-3; 9 bases line up with TRBD1. The CDR3 region has the DNA TGTGCCAGCAGCTTGGGGACAGGGAGTACAGATACGCAGTATTTT. It is translated as CASSLGTGSTDTQYF.